This T cell receptor (beta chain) was sequenced for a study of blood T cell repertoires in COVID-19. Study background: T cells, B-cell-depleted T cells, or PBMCs provided the cDNA or gDNA that served as material.

Per the original data handling: For nucleated cells, counts were estimated from reference gene primer amplification. Here immunoSEQ multiplex PCR was the method, and the copy in TCRdb shows in-frame clones only, minus some. V and J calls and clone size are those listed in that table; D and trimming were worked out from the DNA. The sample consists of approximately 59,000 clones, 89% of them appearing once. V shed 6 bases and J 5 bases; nucleotides not matched to a gene: 6. CDR1 ENHRY and CDR2 SYGVKD come from the germline V gene. There are 13 residues in the CDR3. The sample comprised peripheral blood. The genes are TRBV10-3 and TRBJ2-5, with 7 bases that match TRBD1. The TCR was taken from a human donor in a cohort sampled during active COVID-19. CDR3 sequence reads: CAISKQGSETQYF. As DNA, the CDR3 is TGTGCCATCAGCAAACAGGGGTCGGAGACCCAGTACTTC.